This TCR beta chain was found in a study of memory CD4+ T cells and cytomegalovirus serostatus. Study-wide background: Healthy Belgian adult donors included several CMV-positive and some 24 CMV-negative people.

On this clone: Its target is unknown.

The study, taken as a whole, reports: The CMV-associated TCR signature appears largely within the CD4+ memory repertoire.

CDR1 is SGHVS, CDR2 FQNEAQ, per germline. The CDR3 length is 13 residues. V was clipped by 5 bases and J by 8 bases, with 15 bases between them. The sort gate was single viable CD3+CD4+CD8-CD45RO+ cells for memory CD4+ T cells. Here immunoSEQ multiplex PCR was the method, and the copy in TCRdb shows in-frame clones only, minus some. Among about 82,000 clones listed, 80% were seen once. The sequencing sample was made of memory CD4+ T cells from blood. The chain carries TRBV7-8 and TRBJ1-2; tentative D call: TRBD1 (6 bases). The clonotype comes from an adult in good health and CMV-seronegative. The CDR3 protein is CASSPGGGEGYTF. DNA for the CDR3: TGTGCCAGCAGCCCGGGGGGGGGCGAAGGCTACACCTTC.